This T cell receptor (beta chain) was sequenced during a study of T-cell memory formation after mild COVID-19 (dated by TCRdb to 2020 to 2023). Study-level background: TCR sequence clusters from the two donors were found to be largely donor specific. T-cell clones expanding and contracting after mild COVID-19 in two donors were tracked by longitudinal TCRalpha and TCRbeta repertoire sequencing. The cohort was made up of two young adult volunteers, one female and one male, who were previously healthy. Overall study results and their limits: From day 15 to 85, contracting clones showed balanced CD4/CD8 phenotypes, whereas a second wave of clones that expanded from day 15 to 37 leaned towards CD4+. Only two mild cases were covered by the study, and larger cohorts that include severe cases with pre-infection samples were considered necessary. Some responding clones were detected in pre-infection memory, which suggested that pre-existing cross-reactive memory T cells had joined the SARS-CoV-2 response. The second-wave clones that peaked on day 37 were not confirmed to be SARS-CoV-2 specific. Contracting CD4+ clones appeared mostly in the CM and EM memory subsets, whereas CD8+ clones were enriched in EMRA.

Relative to germline, V is 0 bases shorter and J is 5 bases shorter, with 14 bases between their ends. The CDR3 measures 16 amino acids from cysteine to phenylalanine. Only the CDR3 part of the read is kept: 48 bases, read in frame from the first base. For CDR1 and CDR2, the germline V gene lists MGHRA and YSYEKL. Comments on this clonotype: Its antigen is currently not known. Within one base of it there is no much larger clone, and no base qualities were kept.

Sequenced using an Illumina NovaSeq 6000. cDNA libraries for TCRalpha and TCRbeta were prepared by 5'RACE using constant-segment primers, with sample barcodes and unique molecular identifiers added. Trizol reagent was used to extract RNA from every sample. Library amplification was performed in two PCR steps, and a second sample barcode and Illumina TruSeq adapters were introduced in the second step. Libraries were sequenced on an Illumina NovaSeq with 2 x 150 bp paired-end reads. Per the source publication's procedure: With migec v1.2.7, reads were demultiplexed and then collapsed into UMI-guided consensus sequences. Using mixcr v2.1.11, the UMI consensuses were aligned to TRA and TRB V and J templates and assembled into clonotypes. A clonotype was counted as expanded or contracted only if both edgeR and NoisET called the change significant, with noise models trained on biological replicates. For edgeR calls, the thresholds were a false discovery rate-adjusted p below 0.01 and a log2 fold-change of 1. As an exploratory analysis of dynamics, PCA with hierarchical clustering was applied to max-normalized trajectories of the 1000 most abundant clonotypes. Each responding clone was given a CD4 or CD8 phenotype based on the CD4+ and CD8+ repertoires, which had been sequenced separately. TCRdb took the public reads, trimmed them with fastp at Q25, ran MiXCR for clone calling and kept in-frame beta chains. CDR3 protein duplicates are merged, each entry listing the most common genes and DNA. These V and J calls derive from TCRdb rather than the authors' analysis. The table for this sample lists around 180,000 distinct CDR3 sequences; 15% to 20% of them were counted only once. The ten largest clones take up roughly 3.9% of the sample.

Ficoll-Paque density gradient centrifugation was used to isolate PBMCs. The chain was built from TRBV4-1 and TRBJ1-5, with TRBD1 perhaps the D gene, on 6 matching bases. The clonotype comes from a young man who had mild COVID-19 (a few samples of this study predate the infection). The sample titles of this study are shuffled in the database, so cell type and time point are left out; the donor was told from shared clones. Sequencing was done on a sample of PBMCs or a T cell subset sorted from them (not recorded which). The nucleotide sequence is TGCGCCAGCAGCCAAGACCGAAGAGGGGGGGATCAGCCCCAGCATTTT. It is translated as CASSQDRRGGDQPQHF.